This TCR beta chain comes out of a study of T cells in Graves' hyperthyroidism and ophthalmopathy. Germline CDR1 is LNHDA and CDR2 is SQIVND (reference sequence). The CDR3 length is 13 residues. Trimming cost V 7 bases and J 2 bases, with 11 bases left between them. This clonotype was found many times. Amplification of TCR beta CDR3 regions used RNA as the template. Using the HTBI primer set, a first-round RT-PCR was run on the TCR CDR3. Each CDR3 protein is one row after TCRdb ran MiXCR on the multiplex PCR reads. The data show some 250,000 distinct CDR3 sequences, with just over 14% seen just once and about an eighth held by the top ten.

Specimen: blood. The genes are TRBV19 and TRBJ1-1; no definite D call. This sequence was found in a middle-aged woman with Graves' hyperthyroidism that later progressed to Graves' ophthalmopathy. Here the CDR3 DNA reads TGTGCCAGTATGCGGGAGAGAAACACTGAAGCTTTCTTT. Amino acid sequence: CASMRERNTEAFF.